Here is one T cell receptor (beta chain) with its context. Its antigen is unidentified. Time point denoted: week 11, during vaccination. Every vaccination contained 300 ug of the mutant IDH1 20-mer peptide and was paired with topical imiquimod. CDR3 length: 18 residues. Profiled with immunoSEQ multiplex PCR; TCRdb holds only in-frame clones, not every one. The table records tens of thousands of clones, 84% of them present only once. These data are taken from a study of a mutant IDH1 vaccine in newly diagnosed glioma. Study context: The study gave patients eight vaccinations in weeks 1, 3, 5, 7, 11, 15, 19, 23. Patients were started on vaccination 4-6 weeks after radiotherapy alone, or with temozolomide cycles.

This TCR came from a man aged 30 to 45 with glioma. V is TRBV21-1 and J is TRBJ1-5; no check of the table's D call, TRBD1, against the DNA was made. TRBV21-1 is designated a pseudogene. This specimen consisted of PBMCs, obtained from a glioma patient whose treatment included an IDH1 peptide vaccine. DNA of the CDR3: TGTGCCAGCGGAACAAGACATGACGGTCCACTTAGCAATCAGCCCCAGCATTTT. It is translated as CASGTRHDGPLSNQPQHF.